These T cell receptor beta chains were read from a single sample in a study of blood T cell repertoires in COVID-19. The repertoire was sequenced with immunoSEQ multiplex PCR; TCRdb's copy has only in-frame clones and lacks some. The sample gives a few hundred thousand clones, roughly nine tenths of which show up once; approximately 2.9% is in the top ten. Sequencing used PBMCs or T cells enriched from blood (not recorded which). These receptors came from a woman in her fifties or sixties who had been exposed to COVID-19. CDR3s include the opening cysteine and the closing phenylalanine or tryptophan. The D gene is left open where the match is weak. Not every row has a clone size; where given, it reads once, few, many or a size class.

v_call	d_call	j_call	clone_size	cdr3_aa	cdr3_nt
TRBV9	TRBD1	TRBJ1-2	-	CASSGATGAVGGYTF	TGTGCCAGCAGCGGCGCTACAGGGGCGGTGGGTGGCTACACCTTC
TRBV25-1	-	TRBJ1-1	-	CASSGRVGGTEAFF	TGTGCCAGCAGTGGAAGGGTCGGGGGCACTGAAGCTTTCTTT
TRBV5-1	TRBD1	TRBJ1-2	-	CASSFDRVEGYTF	TGCGCCAGCAGCTTCGACAGGGTCGAGGGCTACACCTTC
TRBV29-1	TRBD1	TRBJ1-1	-	CSVLRDRGSAEAFF	TGCAGCGTTTTAAGGGACAGGGGATCCGCTGAAGCTTTCTTT
TRBV27	TRBD2	TRBJ2-3	-	CASSPLAGGSTDTQYF	TGTGCCAGCAGTCCACTAGCGGGGGGGAGCACAGATACGCAGTATTTT
TRBV2	-	TRBJ2-1	-	CASRWGGKYNEQFF	TGTGCCAGCAGGTGGGGGGGCAAATACAATGAGCAGTTCTTC
TRBV11-3	TRBD2	TRBJ2-2	-	CASSFGGADTGELFF	TGTGCCAGCAGCTTCGGGGGGGCCGACACCGGGGAGCTGTTTTTT
TRBV7-2	-	TRBJ2-7	-	CASSLVRSTYEQYF	TGTGCCAGCAGCTTAGTGAGGTCTACCTACGAGCAGTACTTC
TRBV12-3/TRBV12-4	-	TRBJ1-2	-	CASSLTRNYGYTF	TGTGCCAGCAGTTTAACCAGGAACTATGGCTACACCTTC
TRBV18	-	TRBJ2-2	-	CASSTNSWTLNTGELFF	TGTGCCAGCTCAACCAATTCCTGGACTTTGAACACCGGGGAGCTGTTTTTT
TRBV19	-	TRBJ1-5	-	CASSSLQSNQPQHF	TGTGCCAGTAGTAGCTTACAGAGCAATCAGCCCCAGCATTTT
TRBV5-1	-	TRBJ2-7	-	CASRESAYEQYF	TGCGCCAGCAGAGAATCGGCCTACGAGCAGTACTTC
TRBV29-1	-	TRBJ1-5	few	CSVFRGRGNQPQHF	TGCAGCGTTTTTAGAGGGAGAGGCAATCAGCCCCAGCATTTT
TRBV3-1/TRBV3-2	TRBD2	TRBJ2-3	-	CASSPLAGGTDTQYF	TGTGCCAGCAGCCCCCTAGCGGGGGGCACAGATACGCAGTATTTT
TRBV19	TRBD1	TRBJ1-2	-	CASSIDRGAIGYTF	TGTGCCAGTAGTATCGACAGGGGGGCAATTGGCTACACCTTC
TRBV27	-	TRBJ1-5	-	CASSLRRANQPQHF	TGTGCCAGCAGTTTGCGCAGGGCCAATCAGCCCCAGCATTTT
TRBV3-1/TRBV3-2	-	TRBJ1-1	-	CASSQVGHRTEAFF	TGTGCCAGCAGCCAAGTTGGGCATAGGACTGAAGCTTTCTTT
TRBV4-1	TRBD1	TRBJ2-7	-	CASSHYPGQGGREQYF	TGCGCCAGCAGCCATTATCCGGGACAGGGAGGTAGGGAGCAGTACTTC
TRBV7-2	-	TRBJ2-1	-	CASMPGLGYNEQFF	TGTGCCAGCATGCCGGGACTTGGATACAATGAGCAGTTCTTC
TRBV10-3	TRBD1	TRBJ1-5	-	CATLQGPNQPQHF	TGTGCCACCTTACAGGGGCCCAATCAGCCCCAGCATTTT
TRBV25-1	TRBD1	TRBJ1-1	-	CASSVRTGEAFF	TGTGCCAGCAGTGTTCGGACAGGTGAAGCTTTCTTT
TRBV25-1	TRBD1	TRBJ2-1	-	CASSGDRGAFSYNEQFF	TGTGCCAGCAGTGGAGACAGGGGAGCTTTCTCCTACAATGAGCAGTTCTTC
TRBV19	-	TRBJ2-5	once	CASSRRFGHFQETQYF	TGTGCCAGTAGTAGGAGGTTTGGTCATTTTCAAGAGACCCAGTACTTC
TRBV28	-	TRBJ2-7	-	CASSLRPQSYEQYF	TGTGCCAGCAGTTTACGTCCGCAGTCCTACGAGCAGTACTTC
TRBV4-2	-	TRBJ2-7	-	CASSQDLDRDSEQYF	TGTGCCAGCAGCCAAGACCTAGACAGGGACTCCGAGCAGTACTTC
TRBV14	-	TRBJ2-5	-	CASSQTRDLQETQYF	TGTGCCAGCAGCCAGACGCGGGACCTCCAAGAGACCCAGTACTTC
TRBV4-1	TRBD1	TRBJ1-5	-	CASSQAGTGDTYSNQPQHF	TGCGCCAGCAGCCAAGCCGGGACAGGGGATACTTATAGCAATCAGCCCCAGCATTTT
TRBV14	TRBD2	TRBJ2-7	-	CASSQGSAGGYEQYF	TGTGCCAGCAGCCAAGGATCAGCGGGGGGGTACGAGCAGTACTTC
TRBV7-8	TRBD1	TRBJ2-1	-	CASSLEDRGEQFF	TGTGCCAGCAGCTTAGAGGACAGGGGAGAGCAGTTCTTC
TRBV19	-	TRBJ2-2	few	CASTVRAQGGELFF	TGTGCCAGTACTGTCAGGGCCCAGGGCGGGGAGCTGTTTTTT
TRBV5-1	-	TRBJ2-1	-	CASSLEAVRYNEQFF	TGCGCCAGCAGCTTGGAAGCGGTCCGGTACAATGAGCAGTTCTTC
TRBV18	TRBD1	TRBJ2-2	-	CASSTGQGTNTGELFF	TGTGCCAGCTCAACGGGACAGGGAACGAACACCGGGGAGCTGTTTTTT
TRBV28	-	TRBJ1-6	-	CASSVYSGNSPLHF	TGTGCCAGCAGCGTATATAGTGGTAATTCACCCCTCCACTTT
TRBV19	-	TRBJ1-6	-	CASSITRGEFYNSPLHF	TGTGCCAGTAGTATCACCAGGGGAGAATTCTATAATTCACCCCTCCACTTT
TRBV28	-	TRBJ1-2	-	CASSLNARDYGYTF	TGTGCCAGCAGTTTGAATGCTAGAGACTATGGCTACACCTTC
TRBV13	-	TRBJ2-3	-	CASSPPRGAGDSMQYF	TGTGCCAGCAGCCCCCCTAGAGGGGCAGGGGATAGTATGCAGTATTTT
TRBV6-5	TRBD1	TRBJ1-6	-	CASRSPGQGNSPLHF	TGTGCCAGCAGATCTCCGGGACAGGGAAATTCACCCCTCCACTTT
TRBV28	-	TRBJ1-3	once	CASSPPGAGNTIYF	TGTGCCAGCAGTCCTCCCGGAGCTGGAAACACCATATATTTT
TRBV11-2	TRBD2	TRBJ2-3	-	CASSKRLAGLQITDTQYF	TGTGCCAGCAGCAAAAGACTAGCGGGCCTCCAAATCACAGATACGCAGTATTTT
TRBV7-9	-	TRBJ1-1	-	CASSFLLGPNTEAFF	TGTGCCAGCAGCTTTCTCCTGGGGCCGAACACTGAAGCTTTCTTT
TRBV19	TRBD1	TRBJ1-6	-	CASSPTGTGASPLHF	TGTGCCAGTAGTCCGACCGGGACAGGGGCTTCACCCCTCCACTTT
TRBV7-8	-	TRBJ2-5	-	CASSLNPLAGLYQETQYF	TGTGCCAGCAGCTTAAACCCCCTGGCAGGGCTGTACCAAGAGACCCAGTACTTC
TRBV4-2	TRBD1	TRBJ1-2	-	CASSQVSDRGYYGYTF	TGTGCCAGCAGCCAAGTCAGCGACAGGGGATACTATGGCTACACCTTC
TRBV2	-	TRBJ1-3	-	CASSDREAGNTIYF	TGTGCCAGCAGTGACAGGGAAGCTGGAAACACCATATATTTT
TRBV5-1	-	TRBJ2-7	-	CASSPAGDRTYEQYF	TGCGCCAGCAGCCCGGCAGGGGACCGGACCTACGAGCAGTACTTC
TRBV9	TRBD1	TRBJ1-2	-	CASSTTGNYGYTF	TGTGCCAGCTCCACGACAGGGAACTATGGCTACACCTTC
TRBV18	-	TRBJ1-5	-	CASSPPTGDGNQPQHF	TGTGCCAGCTCACCACCCACGGGGGATGGCAATCAGCCCCAGCATTTT
TRBV30	-	TRBJ2-7	-	CAWSVLGKRGTYEQYF	TGTGCCTGGAGTGTACTAGGCAAGAGAGGAACTTACGAGCAGTACTTC
TRBV3-1/TRBV3-2	TRBD1	TRBJ2-7	-	CASSSGQGDYEQYF	TGTGCCAGCAGCTCGGGACAGGGGGACTACGAGCAGTACTTC
TRBV18	-	TRBJ1-5	-	CASSPDKGQPQHF	TGTGCCAGCTCCCCGGACAAAGGTCAGCCCCAGCATTTT
TRBV7-8	TRBD2	TRBJ2-2	-	CAIYPGLAIYTGELFF	TGTGCCATCTACCCCGGACTAGCGATTTACACCGGGGAGCTGTTTTTT
TRBV19	-	TRBJ1-5	-	CASSIAGDGQPQHF	TGTGCCAGTAGTATAGCGGGGGATGGGCAGCCCCAGCATTTT
TRBV6-5	-	TRBJ1-2	-	CASRGRSGQYGYTF	TGTGCCAGCAGGGGCAGGAGCGGTCAGTATGGCTACACCTTC
TRBV29-1	TRBD2	TRBJ2-7	-	CSVGGGSYEQYF	TGCAGCGTTGGGGGGGGAAGCTACGAGCAGTACTTC